A single sample is the source of the 19 T cell receptor beta chains below, sequenced in a study of blood T cell repertoires in COVID-19 (TCRdb year 2020). Library preparation was by the immunoSEQ multiplex PCR assay. The immuneACCESS repertoire file appears here via TCRdb, limited to in-frame rearrangements. These files lack a portion of the clones; in checked studies, under half of the deficit traces to unresolved V genes, and the cause of the others is not known. The sample table records 37,000 or so clones; under 90% of these occur just once. Approximately 6.6% of the sample rests with the top ten. Sequenced: peripheral blood. These receptors were collected from a human donor in a cohort sampled during active COVID-19.

The chain employs TRBV27 and TRBJ2-2; TRBD2 aligns across 16 bases. The V gene end was trimmed by 6 bases and the J gene end by 7 bases; junction bases not matched to a gene: 14. The CDR3 covers 19 residues. Germline V gives CDR1 MNHEY, CDR2 SMNVEV (reference sequence). The CDR3 region is CASSPSTGLAGGPSGELFF. The CDR3 nucleotides are TGTGCCAGCAGCCCTTCGACGGGACTAGCGGGAGGGCCTAGCGGGGAGCTGTTTTTT.

The chain is built from TRBV9 and TRBJ2-7; 10 bases line up with TRBD1. The CDR3 covers 15 residues. V lost 2 bases, J lost 2 bases, and 4 bases stayed unmatched. In germline, CDR1 is SGDLS, CDR2 YYNGEE. In DNA, the CDR3 is TGTGCCAGCAGCGTCGGACAGGGGGAGACCTACGAGCAGTACTTC. Translating gives CASSVGQGETYEQYF.

The J gene is TRBJ2-1, the V gene TRBV11-1; D perhaps matches TRBD2 (6 bases). The germline CDR1 and CDR2 sequences are SGHAT and FQDESV (reference sequence). V shed 3 bases and J shed 3 bases, with 15 bases lying between them. The CDR3 is 16 amino acids. CDR3 nucleotide sequence: TGTGCCAGCAGCTTTGCGGGGTTTAGCATCTACAATGAGCAGTTCTTC. It specifies CASSFAGFSIYNEQFF.

This chain uses TRBV28 with TRBJ2-7, with TRBD1 identical over 10 bases. Germline-derived CDR1 and CDR2 are MDHEN and SYDVKM. J gave up 3 bases and V 5 bases, and 4 bases lay outside the gene matches. This CDR3 spans 14 amino acids. CDR3 sequence: CASSETGGGYEQYF. The CDR3 nucleotides are TGTGCCAGCAGTGAGACAGGGGGCGGCTACGAGCAGTACTTC.

The CDR3 sequence is CASSQNLAVGVETQYF. The CDR3 DNA follows: TGTGCCAGCAGCCAAAATCTAGCCGTCGGGGTAGAGACCCAGTACTTC. This chain links TRBV3-1 (or the pseudogene TRBV3-2) with TRBJ2-5; D is possibly TRBD2 (5 bases). Trimming pared 2 bases from V and 4 bases from J, leaving 17 bases between. Germline loops: CDR1 LGHDT, CDR2 YNNKEL (reference sequence). This CDR3 contains 16 residues.

The rearrangement joins TRBV28 to TRBJ2-5; 7 bases match TRBD1. Germline loops: CDR1 MDHEN, CDR2 SYDVKM. After removal of 6 bases from V and 2 bases from J, the junction contained 9 bases not matched to a gene. The CDR3 is made up of 15 amino acids. This CDR3 reads CASSELGQQQETQYF. In DNA, the CDR3 is TGTGCCAGCAGCGAATTGGGACAGCAACAAGAGACCCAGTACTTC.

This chain joins TRBV5-1 and TRBJ1-4; D unresolved. This CDR3 region has 14 residues. The V end was cut by 1 base, the J end by 4 bases, with 8 bases between. Germline-derived CDR1 and CDR2 are SGHRS and YFSETQ. CDR3 residues: CASSLSRLNEKLFF. The CDR3 bases are TGCGCCAGCAGCTTGTCCAGGCTTAATGAAAAACTGTTTTTT. The full variable domain, its missing parts supplied by reference TRBV5-1 and TRBJ1-4, is KAGVTQTPRYLIKTRGQQVTLSCSPISGHRSVSWYQQTPGQGLQFLFEYFSETQRNKGNFPGRFSGRQFSNSRSEMNVSTLELGDSALYLCASSLSRLNEKLFFGSGTQLSVL.

The rearrangement uses TRBV10-1 and TRBJ1-2; no firm D call. There are 13 residues in the CDR3. The V gene's germline CDR1 is WNHNN and CDR2 SYGVQD (reference sequence). Trimming took 0 bases from V and 8 from J, leaving 10 bases between them. CDR3 amino acids: CASSESGRVGYTF. In DNA, the CDR3 is TGCGCCAGCAGTGAGTCCGGGAGGGTAGGCTACACCTTC.

J is TRBJ2-7 and V is TRBV9; 10 bases line up with TRBD2. The V segment lost 2 bases and the J segment 7 bases; nucleotides outside the gene matches: 6. CDR1 is SGDLS and CDR2 is YYNGEE in the germline V gene. This CDR3 comprises 14 residues. The CDR3 spells CASSVKREGGEQYF. The CDR3 DNA reads as TGTGCCAGCAGCGTTAAGCGGGAGGGTGGAGAGCAGTACTTC.

The CDR3 sequence is CASKKTGVYEQYF. The CDR3 DNA reads as TGTGCCAGCAAGAAGACAGGGGTCTACGAGCAGTACTTC. V usage is TRBV28 and J usage is TRBJ2-7; 8 nucleotides line up with TRBD1. Germline CDR1 reads MDHEN; CDR2 reads SYDVKM. The V segment lost 7 bases and the J segment 3 bases; nucleotides outside the gene matches: 5. This CDR3 is 13 amino acids long.

This clone was counted only a few times. This chain connects TRBV6-6 to TRBJ1-2, with 7 bases fitting TRBD1. The V gene's germline CDR1 is MNHNY and CDR2 SVGAGI (reference sequence). V dropped 5 bases and J dropped 2; count of bases not matched to a gene: 8. The CDR3 length is 15 residues. The CDR3 sequence: CASSTEGQSNYGYTF. The CDR3 nucleotides are TGTGCCAGCAGTACCGAGGGACAGAGCAACTATGGCTACACCTTC.

The chain joins TRBV6-1 to TRBJ1-5; maybe TRBD1 (5 bases). CDR3 length: 17 residues. The ends were cut back, 4 bases at V and 4 bases at J, with 20 bases in the middle. Germline-derived CDR1 and CDR2 are MNHNS and SASEGT. The CDR3 nucleotides read TGTGCCAGCAGTGGCCAGGGTACTCGGAGGGGAAATCAGCCCCAGCATTTT. Translation gives CASSGQGTRRGNQPQHF.

This chain uses TRBV19 with TRBJ1-1; D is unclear. With 1 base removed from V and 0 bases from J, the gap between germline ends came to 3 bases. CDR1 and CDR2 (germline): LNHDA, SQIVND (reference sequence). CDR3 length: 13 residues. CDR3 nucleotide sequence: TGTGCCAGTAGTATAGGAGTGAACACTGAAGCTTTCTTT. It codes for CASSIGVNTEAFF. Together with reference TRBV19 and TRBJ1-1, the CDR3 gives the full variable domain: DGGITQSPKYLFRKEGQNVTLSCEQNLNHDAMYWYRQDPGQGLRLIYYSQIVNDFQKGDIAEGYSVSREKKESFPLTVTSAQKNPTAFYLCASSIGVNTEAFFGQGTRLTVV.

The chain joins TRBV19 to TRBJ2-7; 9 bases fit TRBD1. The CDR3 covers 15 residues. The trim removed 4 bases at V and 0 bases at J, leaving 4 bases unmatched. Germline CDR1 LNHDA, CDR2 SQIVND (reference sequence). The CDR3 DNA sequence: TGTGCCAGTAGTACCCCGGGACAGGGCTCCTACGAGCAGTACTTC. It yields the protein CASSTPGQGSYEQYF.

The chain couples TRBV7-2 to TRBJ2-5; a weak D match, TRBD2 (5 bases). Germline lookup yields CDR1 SGHTA and CDR2 FQGNSA. With 1 base removed from V and 5 bases from J, the gap between germline ends came to 11 bases. CDR3 length equals 14 residues. The CDR3 loop is CASSLVGLRETQYF. For the CDR3, the DNA is TGTGCCAGCAGCTTAGTCGGACTCCGGGAGACCCAGTACTTC.

The chain couples TRBV7-9 to TRBJ2-2; 7 positions match TRBD2. The germline gives CDR1 SEHNR, CDR2 FQNEAQ (reference sequence). The CDR3 is made up of 16 amino acids. Unmatched junction bases numbered 2, after V lost 1 base and J lost 0 bases. CDR3 DNA: TGTGCCAGCAGCTTAGGAAGCGGGACGAACACCGGGGAGCTGTTTTTT. Translating gives CASSLGSGTNTGELFF.

The genes are TRBV6-2 or TRBV6-3 and TRBJ2-7; the D gene is possibly TRBD2 (5 bases). The V and J ends lost 2 bases and 1 base respectively, with 15 bases between them. The germline V gene has CDR1 MNHEY and CDR2 SVGEGT. The CDR3 is 16 residues long. As DNA, the CDR3 is TGTGCCAGCAGTTACGCACGGCAGGACTTATCCTACGAGCAGTACTTC. Its protein product is CASSYARQDLSYEQYF.

The chain carries TRBV5-8 and TRBJ2-7; D perhaps matches TRBD1 (5 bases). From germline, CDR1 is SGHTS and CDR2 YDEGEE. V lost 0 bases to trimming and J lost 3 bases, with 10 bases between them. The CDR3 sequence is 14 residues long. CDR3 region: CASSLEGANYEQYF. For the CDR3, the DNA is TGTGCCAGCAGCTTGGAAGGGGCGAACTACGAGCAGTACTTC. Together with reference TRBV5-8 and TRBJ2-7, the CDR3 gives the full variable domain: EAGVTQSPTHLIKTRGQQATLRCSPISGHTSVYWYQQALGLGLQFLLWYDEGEERNRGNFPPRFSGRQFPNYSSELNVNALELEDSALYLCASSLEGANYEQYFGPGTRLTVT.

The chain recombines TRBV3-1 (or the pseudogene TRBV3-2) with TRBJ1-1; the D gene is possibly TRBD1 (5 bases). CDR1 and CDR2 (germline): LGHDT, YNNKEL (reference sequence). Between the trimmed V and J ends, which lost 1 base and 4 bases, there was a span of 7 bases. The CDR3 covers 13 residues. CDR3 bases: TGTGCCAGCAGCCAAGGACAGACCACTGAAGCTTTCTTT. Amino acid sequence: CASSQGQTTEAFF.